Included here is one T cell receptor beta chain sequence, with context. Its cognate antigen is unknown. Deletions cut 5 bases from V and 5 bases from J, with 12 bases between. The CDR3 covers 13 residues. Germline CDR1 SEHNR, CDR2 FQNEAQ (reference sequence). The data belong to a study of TIL therapy for anti-PD-1-resistant metastatic lung cancer. Study at large: By whole-exome sequencing, median non-synonymous tumor mutation burden was roughly 1.4 mutations per megabase.

Study-level results: Many TIL product clones were absent from baseline tumor, suggesting clonal contraction. TIL cultures after expansion showed higher clonality and lower diversity than baseline tumor (median about 6% vs 30%).

Time point in this sample: pre-treatment sample, taken before nivolumab and TIL therapy. Tumor tissue came from excised metastases, mostly pleural nodules or supraclavicular lymph nodes. Tumors were harvested before any PD-1/PD-L1 blockade. This was the immunoSEQ v3 assay. Assay used: immunoSEQ multiplex PCR; TCRdb lists only in-frame clones, some missing. The data hold about 48,000 clones, with over 65% observed a single time. Sequencing was performed on tumor tissue, taken at baseline. The V and J genes are TRBV7-9 and TRBJ2-5; no clear D. The TCR originated in a person aged 25-80 years with non-small cell lung cancer. The CDR3 DNA is TGTGCCAGCAGCCCGTCCCCTCGGGAGACCCAGTACTTC. Protein: CASSPSPRETQYF.